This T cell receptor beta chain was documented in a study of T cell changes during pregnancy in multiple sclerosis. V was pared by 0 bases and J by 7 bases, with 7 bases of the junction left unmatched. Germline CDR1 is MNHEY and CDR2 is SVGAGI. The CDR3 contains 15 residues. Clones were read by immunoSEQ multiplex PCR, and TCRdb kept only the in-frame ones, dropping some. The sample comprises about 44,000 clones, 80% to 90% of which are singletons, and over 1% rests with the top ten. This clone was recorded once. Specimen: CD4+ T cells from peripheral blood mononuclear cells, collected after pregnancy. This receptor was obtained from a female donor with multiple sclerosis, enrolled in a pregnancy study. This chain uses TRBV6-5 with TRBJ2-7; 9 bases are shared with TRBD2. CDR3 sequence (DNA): TGTGCCAGCAGTTACTCAGGCGGGAGGGCGGGGGAGCAGTACTTC. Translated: CASSYSGGRAGEQYF.